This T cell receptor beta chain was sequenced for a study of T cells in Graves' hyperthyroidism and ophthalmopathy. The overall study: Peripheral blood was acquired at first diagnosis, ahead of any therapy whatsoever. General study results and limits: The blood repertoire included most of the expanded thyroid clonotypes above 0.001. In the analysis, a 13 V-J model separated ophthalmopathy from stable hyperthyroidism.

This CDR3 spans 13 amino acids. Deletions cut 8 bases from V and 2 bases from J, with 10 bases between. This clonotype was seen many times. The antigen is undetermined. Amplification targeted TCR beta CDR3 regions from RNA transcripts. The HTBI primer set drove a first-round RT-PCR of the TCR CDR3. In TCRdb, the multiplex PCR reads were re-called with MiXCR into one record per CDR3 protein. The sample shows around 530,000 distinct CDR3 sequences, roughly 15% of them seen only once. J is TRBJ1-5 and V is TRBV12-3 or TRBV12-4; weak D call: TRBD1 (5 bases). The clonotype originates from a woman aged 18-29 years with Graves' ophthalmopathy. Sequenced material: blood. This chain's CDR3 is CASRVQGNQPQHF. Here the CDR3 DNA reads TGTGCCAGCCGGGTACAGGGCAATCAGCCCCAGCATTTT.